These 12 T cell receptor beta chains were all obtained from the same sample, sequenced in a study of blood T cell repertoires in COVID-19. Here immunoSEQ multiplex PCR was the method, and the copy in TCRdb shows in-frame clones only, minus some. In the table there are roughly 220,000 clones, about 85% of which are singletons. The sequenced sample consisted of peripheral blood. These TCRs come from a young man with active or convalescent COVID-19.

This clone was observed a single time. Additional DNA sequences in this sample encode the identical CDR3. The V gene is TRBV20-1, the J gene TRBJ1-2; TRBD1 agrees at 9 bases. The V gene's germline CDR1 is DFQATT and CDR2 SNEGSKA (reference sequence). The trim removed 3 bases at V and 8 bases at J, leaving 1 base unmatched. The CDR3 is 11 amino acids. In DNA form, the CDR3 reads TGCAGTGCTAGGACAGGGGGAGGCTACACCTTC. It encodes CSARTGGGYTF.

The V call is TRBV6-5, the J call TRBJ1-1, with TRBD1 as a possible D gene (5 bases). V was cut by 6 bases and J by 4 bases, with 12 bases left in between. CDR1 MNHEY and CDR2 SVGAGI come from the germline V gene. CDR3 length: 13 residues. The DNA for the CDR3 is TGTGCCAGCAGGGGGGGTTCGGCCACTGAAGCTTTCTTT. Translation gives CASRGGSATEAFF.

This clone occurred once. J is TRBJ2-3 and V is TRBV5-1; D may be TRBD2 (6 bases). The germline V and J ends were trimmed by 0 bases and 10 bases, with 12 bases remaining between them. Looked up from germline, CDR1 is SGHRS and CDR2 is YFSETQ. The CDR3 has 13 amino acids. This CDR3 reads CASSLGDSPSQYF. DNA for the CDR3: TGCGCCAGCAGCTTGGGGGACTCCCCCTCGCAGTATTTT.

V usage is TRBV9 and J usage is TRBJ1-1; 11 nucleotides agree with TRBD1. This CDR3 comprises 16 residues. Looked up from germline, CDR1 is SGDLS and CDR2 is YYNGEE. The ends lost 0 bases at V and 4 bases at J; junction bases unmatched: 5. CDR3 sequence reads: CASSVGTGGGGTEAFF. CDR3 bases: TGTGCCAGCAGCGTAGGGACAGGGGGCGGCGGCACTGAAGCTTTCTTT.

V gene TRBV10-1 combines with J gene TRBJ2-1; maybe TRBD2 (6 bases). Trimming left V 2 bases short and J 8 bases short, with 10 bases between. Germline V CDR1 and CDR2: WNHNN, SYGVQD (reference sequence). The CDR3 length is 13 residues. The CDR3 spells CASSEGGVDEQFF. In DNA, the CDR3 is TGCGCCAGCAGTGAGGGAGGGGTAGATGAGCAGTTCTTC.

Regarding this clone: Different DNA sequences within this sample yield the same CDR3. The chain carries TRBV28 and TRBJ1-5; D is ambiguous. This CDR3 region has 12 residues. The V gene's germline CDR1 is MDHEN and CDR2 SYDVKM. V was trimmed by 6 bases and J by 4 bases, leaving 7 bases between them. The CDR3 spells CASRLSNQPQHF. The DNA of the CDR3 is TGTGCCAGCAGGCTATCTAATCAGCCCCAGCATTTT.

The chain is built from TRBV29-1 and TRBJ2-3, with D perhaps TRBD1 (6 bases). Deletions cut 3 bases from V and 2 bases from J, with 9 bases between. The CDR3 covers 13 residues. Looked up from germline, CDR1 is SQVTM and CDR2 is ANQGSEA. CDR3: CSVDGQNTDTQYF. CDR3 sequence (DNA): TGCAGCGTTGACGGACAGAACACAGATACGCAGTATTTT.

Concerning this clone itself: The same CDR3 can be traced to other DNA sequences in this sample. This chain connects TRBV7-2 to TRBJ2-1, with D tentatively TRBD2 (5 bases). V lost 4 bases, J lost 9 bases, and 16 bases lay in between. CDR1 is SGHTA and CDR2 is FQGNSA in the germline V gene. CDR3 length: 14 amino acids. CDR3 in DNA: TGTGCCAGCAGCTCCGGACTTGGCGTGGGTGAGCAGTTCTTC. This gives the protein CASSSGLGVGEQFF.

The genes are TRBV4-3 and TRBJ1-1, with TRBD1 as a possible D gene (5 bases). Looked up from germline, CDR1 is LGHNA and CDR2 is YSLEER. This CDR3 has 17 residues. The germline V and J ends were trimmed by 1 base and 0 bases, with 15 bases remaining between them. In nucleotides, the CDR3 is TGCGCCAGCAGCCAAGGGGCAGGGTGGGGGGTGAACACTGAAGCTTTCTTT. Its translation is CASSQGAGWGVNTEAFF.

V gene TRBV28 combines with J gene TRBJ1-6; weak D call: TRBD1 (6 bases). Germline values: CDR1 MDHEN, CDR2 SYDVKM. V was trimmed by 3 bases and J by 5 bases, leaving 11 bases between them. This CDR3 is built from 15 residues. Here the CDR3 reads CASSLVGGNNSPLHF. The DNA of the CDR3 is TGTGCCAGCAGTTTGGTAGGGGGTAATAATTCACCCCTCCACTTT.

This clone was seen a handful of times. The CDR3 is CASTLGGGFGYTF. The CDR3 DNA sequence: TGTGCCAGCACCCTAGGGGGCGGATTTGGCTACACCTTC. The chain employs TRBV7-2 and TRBJ1-2; 7 bases align to TRBD1. There are 13 residues in the CDR3. Unmatched junction bases numbered 9, after V lost 7 bases and J lost 7 bases. Germline CDR1 reads SGHTA; CDR2 reads FQGNSA.

This clone was observed a handful of times. The V gene is TRBV24-1, the J gene TRBJ2-3; TRBD1 might be the D (6 bases). Trimming removed 6 bases from V and 6 bases from J, with 18 bases in between. CDR1 KGHDR and CDR2 SFDVKD come from the germline V gene. CDR3 size: 15 residues. In DNA, the CDR3 is TGTGCCACCAGTCCCCGGGGCAGGGGCAGGGATACGCAGTATTTT. Amino acids: CATSPRGRGRDTQYF.